The 19 T cell receptor beta chains below were found in one sample sequenced in a study of a mutant IDH1 vaccine in newly diagnosed glioma. Time point reported: baseline, week 1 (first vaccination visit). Described treatment: pre-vaccination baseline after standard-of-care therapy. Clones were sequenced by immunoSEQ multiplex PCR, and TCRdb holds only the in-frame ones, with some missing. Seen here are around 30,000 clones, 80% to 85% observed once, and the top ten hold about 8.4%. The material was peripheral blood mononuclear cells (PBMCs), obtained from a glioma patient treated with radiotherapy, temozolomide or both. All receptors derive from a man aged 50 or older with glioma. Some clones in this sample may be carry-over from other donors' samples.

The chain is built from TRBV4-1 and TRBJ2-2; D unclear. The CDR3 consists of 16 residues. The V end lost 3 bases, the J end lost 6 bases, and 17 bases lay between the germline ends. Germline assignment: CDR1 MGHRA and CDR2 YSYEKL. The CDR3 sequence: CASSQLEPISPGELFF. CDR3 coding DNA: TGCGCCAGCAGCCAGCTCGAACCAATATCGCCCGGGGAGCTGTTTTTT.

The chain employs TRBV19 and TRBJ1-5, with D unclear. Per germline, CDR1 LNHDA and CDR2 SQIVND (reference sequence). V lost 7 bases and J lost 4, with 11 bases in between. This CDR3 has 13 amino acids. The CDR3 spells CASNPTPNQPQHF. The CDR3 DNA is TGTGCCAGTAATCCCACCCCGAATCAGCCCCAGCATTTT. The full variable domain, with the rest looked up from reference TRBV19 and TRBJ1-5, is DGGITQSPKYLFRKEGQNVTLSCEQNLNHDAMYWYRQDPGQGLRLIYYSQIVNDFQKGDIAEGYSVSREKKESFPLTVTSAQKNPTAFYLCASNPTPNQPQHFGDGTRLSIL.

The J gene is TRBJ2-2, the V gene TRBV2; D is unclear. Germline CDR1 SNHLY, CDR2 FYNNEI. This CDR3 is 13 amino acids long. Between the trimmed V and J ends, which lost 4 bases and 2 bases, there was a span of 5 bases. The DNA for the CDR3 is TGTGCCAGCAGTGTAGCAAACACCGGGGAGCTGTTTTTT. This translates into CASSVANTGELFF.

The genes are TRBV6-1 and TRBJ2-1, with D tentatively TRBD1 (5 bases). The V gene lost 4 bases and the J gene lost 0 bases, with 7 bases spanning the gap. This CDR3 region has 14 residues. Per germline, CDR1 MNHNS and CDR2 SASEGT. Here the CDR3 reads CASSGGGSYNEQFF. The DNA of the CDR3 is TGTGCCAGCAGTGGGGGCGGCTCCTACAATGAGCAGTTCTTC.

The chain employs TRBV29-1 and TRBJ1-4, with 8 bases fitting TRBD1. V lost 4 bases, J lost 4 bases, and 2 bases stayed unmatched. Germline V gene data show CDR1 as SQVTM and CDR2 as ANQGSEA. The CDR3 runs 13 residues. The CDR3 region is CSVGQGSNEKLFF. The CDR3, as DNA: TGCAGCGTTGGACAGGGGAGTAATGAAAAACTGTTTTTT.

The chain employs TRBV11-1 and TRBJ1-6; D is perhaps TRBD1 (5 bases). Germline V gives CDR1 SGHAT, CDR2 FQDESV (reference sequence). The CDR3 totals 14 residues. The ends were cut back, 6 bases at V and 10 bases at J, with 16 bases in the middle. In DNA, the CDR3 is TGTGCCAGCAGACCGGGACGGGATGGATCACCCCTCCACTTT. This sequence encodes CASRPGRDGSPLHF.

V usage is TRBV5-1 and J usage is TRBJ2-5; the D is unclear. This CDR3 has 15 residues. V shed 7 bases and J shed 2 bases, with 18 bases lying between them. CDR1 and CDR2 (germline): SGHRS, YFSETQ. This chain's CDR3 is CASSSWASIQETQYF. The CDR3 bases are TGCGCCAGCTCCTCTTGGGCCAGCATACAAGAGACCCAGTACTTC. The full variable domain, rest sourced from reference TRBV5-1 and TRBJ2-5, is KAGVTQTPRYLIKTRGQQVTLSCSPISGHRSVSWYQQTPGQGLQFLFEYFSETQRNKGNFPGRFSGRQFSNSRSEMNVSTLELGDSALYLCASSSWASIQETQYFGPGTRLLVL.

V usage is TRBV6-4 and J usage is TRBJ1-2; D is unclear. This CDR3 has 14 residues. V was shortened by 5 bases and J by 4 bases, with 14 bases between the two germline ends. The germline CDR1 and CDR2 sequences are MRHNA and SNTAGT. The CDR3 loop reads CASSPGFWVYGYTF. Here the CDR3 DNA reads TGTGCCAGCAGTCCTGGCTTCTGGGTCTATGGCTACACCTTC.

By sample share, this clone is medium-sized. The V and J genes are TRBV19 and TRBJ1-1, with 11 nucleotides matching TRBD1. The CDR3 is 17 amino acids. V shed 0 bases and J 0 bases; nucleotides not matched to a gene: 3. From germline, CDR1 is LNHDA and CDR2 SQIVND (reference sequence). The CDR3 protein is CASSIDWTGGMNTEAFF. The CDR3 nucleotides are TGTGCCAGTAGTATAGACTGGACAGGGGGCATGAACACTGAAGCTTTCTTT.

This chain connects TRBV4-3 to TRBJ2-6; D uncertain. The CDR3 is made up of 13 amino acids. With 6 bases removed from V and 4 bases from J, the gap between germline ends came to 7 bases. The germline gives CDR1 LGHNA, CDR2 YSLEER. Here the CDR3 DNA reads TGCGCCAGCAGTTCCGGGGGGGCCAACGTCCTGACTTTC. Residues: CASSSGGANVLTF.

The V call is TRBV29-1, the J call TRBJ2-6, with D possibly matching TRBD1 (5 bases). V dropped 1 base and J dropped 0 bases, with 10 bases sitting between them. Germline V gene lookup returns CDR1 SQVTM and CDR2 ANQGSEA. This CDR3 region has 16 residues. In DNA, the CDR3 is TGCAGCGTTGAAGCGGACATGGACTCTGGGGCCAACGTCCTGACTTTC. Residues: CSVEADMDSGANVLTF.

The chain recombines TRBV5-1 with TRBJ1-1; TRBD1 agrees at 10 bases. CDR3 length: 16 residues. Per germline, CDR1 SGHRS and CDR2 YFSETQ. V was clipped by 4 bases and J by 0 bases; unmatched bases: 6. The CDR3 protein is CASSGGTGALNTEAFF. For the CDR3, the DNA is TGCGCCAGCAGCGGGGGGACAGGGGCTCTGAACACTGAAGCTTTCTTT.

A remark on this clone: Other nucleotide sequences from this sample produce the same CDR3. This chain uses TRBV19 with TRBJ1-2; 10 nucleotides align to TRBD1. The CDR3 is 14 amino acids. J lost 8 bases, V lost 4 bases, and 7 bases had no gene match. Germline V gives CDR1 LNHDA, CDR2 SQIVND (reference sequence). This CDR3 is CASSTPGQGLGYTF. Here the CDR3 DNA reads TGTGCCAGTAGTACGCCGGGACAGGGGTTGGGCTACACCTTC. The full variable domain, completed using reference TRBV19 and TRBJ1-2, is DGGITQSPKYLFRKEGQNVTLSCEQNLNHDAMYWYRQDPGQGLRLIYYSQIVNDFQKGDIAEGYSVSREKKESFPLTVTSAQKNPTAFYLCASSTPGQGLGYTFGSGTRLTVV.

This chain uses TRBV18 with TRBJ1-2; TRBD1 matches at 8 bases. The germline V gene has CDR1 KGHSH and CDR2 LQKENI. This CDR3 has 14 residues. The trim removed 3 bases at V and 7 bases at J, leaving 7 bases unmatched. The CDR3 sequence: CASSPSTGAAGYTF. CDR3 nucleotides: TGTGCCAGCTCACCTTCGACAGGGGCGGCTGGCTACACCTTC.

V gene TRBV6-5 combines with J gene TRBJ1-2; 8 nucleotides line up with TRBD1. CDR3 size: 13 residues. Germline V gene sequence: CDR1 MNHEY, CDR2 SVGAGI. V was pared by 6 bases and J by 9 bases, with 9 bases of the junction left unmatched. The CDR3 region has the DNA TGTGCCAGCAGAATGCAGGGGGCGTATAGCTACACCTTC. It translates to CASRMQGAYSYTF.

V and J are TRBV2 and TRBJ2-7; TRBD2 matches at 10 bases. Germline assignment: CDR1 SNHLY and CDR2 FYNNEI. The ends lost 7 bases at V and 0 bases at J; junction bases unmatched: 9. CDR3 length: 16 residues. CDR3 residues: CASTLWASGGSYEQYF. CDR3 coding DNA: TGTGCCAGCACCCTATGGGCTAGCGGGGGCTCCTACGAGCAGTACTTC.

V gene TRBV5-4 combines with J gene TRBJ1-1; maybe TRBD1 (5 bases). Deletions cut 5 bases from V and 1 base from J, with 12 bases between. This CDR3 is built from 14 residues. CDR1 and CDR2 (germline): SGHNT, YYREEE (reference sequence). The CDR3 loop reads CASSFITGNTEAFF. The CDR3 DNA reads TGTGCCAGCAGTTTCATTACAGGGAACACTGAAGCTTTCTTT.

This chain uses TRBV7-3 with TRBJ2-3, with 8 bases identical to TRBD2. V shed 3 bases, J shed 3 bases, and the junction held 2 bases outside the gene matches. The CDR3 extends over 14 amino acids. CDR1 and CDR2 from the germline V gene are SGHTA and FQGTGA. The CDR3 coding sequence is TGTGCCAGCAGCTTCACGGGGGGGACAGATACGCAGTATTTT. Residues: CASSFTGGTDTQYF.

The chain joins TRBV5-6 to TRBJ2-7; no reliable D call. The CDR3 spans 14 residues. Germline V CDR1 and CDR2: SGHDT, YYEEEE. The V and J ends lost 1 base and 3 bases respectively, with 11 bases between them. CDR3 nucleotides: TGTGCCAGCAGCTTGCAGCCCAGAGTCTACGAGCAGTACTTC. This translates into CASSLQPRVYEQYF.